Many counts were recorded for the clone carrying this T cell receptor (beta chain). Its cognate antigen is unknown. The entry originates in a study of T-cell reconstitution after alpha-beta-depleted transplantation in children. Whole-study results and caveats: From surviving recipient T cells and thymic progenitors came the high day-60 TCRbeta diversity observed in some patients. About two months after transplant, alpha-beta T cells reportedly came from several hundred expanded graft clones.

Library preparation (for TCRbeta) was performed with unique molecular identifiers. From the PCR reads, TCRdb called clonotypes with MiXCR, one entry per CDR3 protein. The data show about 8,400 distinct CDR3 sequences, with 17% seen just once and 88% held by the top ten. This clonotype originated in a girl under three years old who had a stem cell transplant for combined immunodeficiency, so the T cells may come from the graft donor. The sample here was PBMCs, mostly from graft donor cells, taken 60 days after TCRalphabeta/CD19-depleted stem cell transplant.

This CDR3 is CASSRDRENSPLHF. The CDR3 coding sequence is TGTGCCAGCAGTAGGGACAGGGAAAATTCACCCCTCCACTTT. The chain is built from TRBV6-6 and TRBJ1-6; 9 bases agree with TRBD1. The CDR3 has 14 amino acids. The germline CDR1 and CDR2 sequences are MNHNY and SVGAGI (reference sequence). Trimming at V came to 5 bases and at J to 7 bases, leaving 3 bases not matched to a gene.